Here is one T cell receptor (beta chain) with its context. What it binds is not known. This PCR relied on a set of 60 Vbeta primers and 13 Jbeta primers. Original analysis: A follow-up analysis tallied approximately 85 million unique TCR beta chains, roughly 11 million shared. TCRdb's copy holds only in-frame clones and misses some; the assay was immunoSEQ multiplex PCR. That table gives V, J and clone size, and the DNA gave D and trimming. The data contain roughly 200,000 clones, approximately 90% of them singletons. This sample stems from a study of cytomegalovirus exposure and HLA in healthy donors. The wider study: In an early release, HLA-typed donors contributed some 80 million unique TCR sequences.

Whole-study findings and limits: Previous analysis showed most TCR beta V segments were productive about 87% or about 30% of the time.

Material for sequencing was PBMCs. The receptor was derived from a boy between 2 and 15 years old in good health and CMV-seronegative.

CDR3 coding DNA: TGTGCCAGCAGTTACCATGGGACAGGGGACCACTACGAGCAGTACTTC. Translating gives CASSYHGTGDHYEQYF. The rearrangement links TRBV6-6 to TRBJ2-7; 10 bases agree with TRBD1. The CDR3 covers 16 residues. In germline, CDR1 is MNHNY, CDR2 SVGAGI (reference sequence). The trim removed 2 bases at V and 3 bases at J, leaving 7 bases unmatched.